These 8 T cell receptor beta chains share one sample of origin, sequenced in a study of early T cells in non-severe SARS-CoV-2 infection. TCRdb ran MiXCR on the 5' RACE reads and lists one entry per CDR3 protein. The top ten hold roughly an eighth of the sample, which has approximately 30,000 distinct CDR3 sequences, roughly 7.1% seen once. Source: whole blood, taken at baseline. The receptors originated from an adult who was a healthcare worker with PCR-confirmed SARS-CoV-2 infection or an uninfected control (not recorded which).

This clonotype was found many times. In nucleotides, the CDR3 is TGTGCCAGCAGCTTAGCAGGGGTAAAGAGAGATACGCAGTATTTT. This translates into CASSLAGVKRDTQYF. This chain links TRBV7-9 with TRBJ2-3, with D tentatively TRBD1 (5 bases). Between the trimmed V and J ends, which lost 0 bases and 5 bases, there was a span of 12 bases. The CDR3 loop spans 15 amino acids. CDR1 and CDR2 (germline): SEHNR, FQNEAQ (reference sequence).

This clonotype is medium-sized. The chain uses TRBV20-1 and TRBJ2-2; 11 nucleotides agree with TRBD2. The CDR3 spans 15 residues. Per germline, CDR1 DFQATT and CDR2 SNEGSKA (reference sequence). V shed 0 bases, J shed 5 bases, and the junction held 2 bases outside the gene matches. CDR3 in amino acids: CSARDLAGGTGELFF. CDR3 sequence (DNA): TGCAGTGCTAGAGACCTAGCGGGGGGAACCGGGGAGCTGTTTTTT.

J is TRBJ2-5 and V is TRBV7-6; TRBD2 aligns across 7 bases. This CDR3 region has 17 residues. Per germline, CDR1 SGHVS and CDR2 FNYEAQ. Unmatched junction bases numbered 9, after V lost 1 base and J lost 1 base. The CDR3 DNA reads TGTGCCAGCAGCTTAGTGACAGCGGGAAAGATCCAAGAGACCCAGTACTTC. Its protein product is CASSLVTAGKIQETQYF.

This clonotype was detected many times. This sequence joins TRBV9 and TRBJ2-7, with 15 bases matching TRBD2. After removal of 3 bases from V and 4 bases from J, the junction contained 5 bases not matched to a gene. CDR3 length: 16 residues. The germline CDR1 and CDR2 sequences are SGDLS and YYNGEE. CDR3 nucleotide sequence: TGTGCCAGCAGCGCAACCGGGACTAGCGGGAGGTACGAGCAGTACTTC. This encodes CASSATGTSGRYEQYF.

This clonotype showed up many times. The chain has TRBV30 and TRBJ1-5; TRBD1 might be the D (5 bases). Germline V lookup: CDR1 GTSNPN, CDR2 SVGIG (reference sequence). The CDR3 extends over 13 amino acids. V lost 8 bases and J lost 0, with 11 bases in between. CDR3 residues: CAMGRDSNQPQHF. The CDR3 DNA reads TGTGCCATGGGCAGGGATAGCAATCAGCCCCAGCATTTT. The variable domain in full, with the rest retrieved from reference TRBV30 and TRBJ1-5, is SQTIHQWPATLVQPVGSPLSLECTVEGTSNPNLYWYRQAAGRGLQLLFYSVGIGQISSEVPQNLSASRPQDRQFILSSKKLLLSDSGFYLCAMGRDSNQPQHFGDGTRLSIL.

V usage is TRBV6-5 and J usage is TRBJ2-3, with 7 nucleotides matching TRBD2. V dropped 6 bases and J dropped 3; count of bases not matched to a gene: 9. The CDR3 covers 15 residues. From germline, CDR1 is MNHEY and CDR2 SVGAGI. CDR3: CASREWRETTDTQYF. The CDR3 DNA sequence: TGTGCCAGCAGAGAATGGCGGGAGACTACAGATACGCAGTATTTT.

Note on this clonotype: One junction end does not reproduce the germline sequence, and a read error may be involved. This chain connects TRBV4-1 to TRBJ2-7; D might be TRBD1 (7 bases). The CDR3 sequence is 15 residues long. CDR1 is MGHRA, CDR2 YSYEKL, per germline. CDR3 sequence: CASSQEGTAGYVQYF. The CDR3 bases are TGCGCCAGCAGCCAAGAAGGGACAGCGGGTTACGTGCAGTACTTC.

This clonotype was picked up many times. The J gene is TRBJ2-4, the V gene TRBV28; D is unclear. Germline-derived CDR1 and CDR2 are MDHEN and SYDVKM. V lost 9 bases, J lost 5 bases, and 8 bases lay in between. This CDR3 has 11 residues. The CDR3 nucleotides are TGTGCCAGTGAGAGTGAAAACATTCAGTACTTC. It yields the protein CASESENIQYF.